This entry features one TCR beta chain sequence. Its specificity is unknown. This record comes from a study of cytomegalovirus exposure and HLA in healthy donors. Study-wide results and caveats: In a later analysis, at a false discovery rate of 0.05, 16,951 TCR beta sequences were associated with HLA alleles.

The PCR had 60 Vbeta and 13 Jbeta primers. Assay used: immunoSEQ multiplex PCR; TCRdb lists only in-frame clones, some missing. The repertoire consists of 110,000 to 150,000 clones, with around 84% occurring once and the leading ten covering more than 2%. The CDR3 totals 13 residues. V dropped 5 bases and J dropped 6; count of bases not matched to a gene: 8. Germline V gives CDR1 SQVTM, CDR2 ANQGSEA. The chain joins TRBV29-1 to TRBJ2-7, with 9 positions matching TRBD1. The sequence was obtained from a boy aged 2 to 10 in good health and CMV-seronegative. The sequenced sample was PBMCs. This CDR3 is CSVWDRVGSEQYF. CDR3 bases: TGCAGCGTTTGGGACAGGGTCGGGTCCGAGCAGTACTTC.